These 26 T cell receptor beta chains were all obtained from the same sample, sequenced in a study of CD8 T cells in ankylosing spondylitis. TCRdb processed the 5' RACE reads anew with MiXCR; each CDR3 protein has one entry. The sample yields roughly 230,000 distinct CDR3 sequences, roughly 8% seen once. Sequenced sample: blood, either unsorted or a sorted T cell fraction (not recorded which). The receptors shown here come from a female donor with ankylosing spondylitis or in good health (not recorded which).

The V and J genes are TRBV11-3 and TRBJ1-2; D ambiguous. V was pared by 5 bases and J by 8 bases, with 15 bases between. CDR3 length: 13 amino acids. Looked up from germline, CDR1 is SGHNT and CDR2 is YENEEA. CDR3 sequence (DNA): TGTGCCAGCAGCGACCTCGGGCAAGGAGGCTACACCTTC. It is translated as CASSDLGQGGYTF.

This clonotype appeared many times. The V gene is TRBV2, the J gene TRBJ2-1; the match to TRBD1 covers 7 bases. This CDR3 spans 17 amino acids. CDR1 SNHLY and CDR2 FYNNEI come from the germline V gene. The J segment lost 6 bases and the V segment lost 6 bases, leaving 17 bases of the junction unmatched. Here the CDR3 DNA reads TGTGCCAGCAGCAACCCGACAACAGGGGTTAGCCCCAATGAGCAGTTCTTC. Translated: CASSNPTTGVSPNEQFF.

The genes are TRBV20-1 and TRBJ2-1; the D call may be TRBD1 or TRBD2 (6 bases each). From germline, CDR1 is DFQATT and CDR2 SNEGSKA (reference sequence). The CDR3 has 13 residues. Trimming removed 3 bases at V and 5 bases at J, with 11 bases between. As DNA, the CDR3 is TGCAGTGCTAGTGGGGGGCTCAACAATGAGCAGTTCTTC. Residues: CSASGGLNNEQFF.

Notes on this clonotype: One junction end does not reproduce the germline sequence, and a read error may be involved. V usage is TRBV27 and J usage is TRBJ1-5; D is undetermined. Germline loops: CDR1 MNHEY, CDR2 SMNVEV (reference sequence). The CDR3 contains 12 residues. The CDR3, as DNA: TGTGCCAACAGTTACAGCAATCAGCCCCAGCATTTT. This translates into CANSYSNQPQHF.

This clonotype has at least ten counts. The CDR3 region is CSARVSARGYTF. The CDR3 bases are TGCAGTGCTAGAGTTTCGGCGAGGGGGTACACCTTC. The gene calls are TRBV20-1 and TRBJ1-2, with D possibly being TRBD1 (6 bases). The germline V gene has CDR1 DFQATT and CDR2 SNEGSKA (reference sequence). Trimming cost V 1 base and J 11 bases, with 14 bases left between them. The CDR3 contains 12 residues.

This clonotype has at least ten counts. The rearrangement uses TRBV25-1 and TRBJ2-2; the D gene is possibly TRBD2 (6 bases). The CDR3 is 14 residues long. Trimming cost V 4 bases and J 4 bases, with 10 bases left between them. Germline V gene sequence: CDR1 MGHDK, CDR2 SYGVNS. The CDR3 DNA sequence: TGTGCCAGCAGTGGAGGAGGGTTCACCGGGGAGCTGTTTTTT. Amino acids: CASSGGGFTGELFF.

This clonotype was seen many times. The CDR3 DNA reads TGTGCCAGCAGCCCCGACCCCGGGGTGAACACTGAAGCTTTCTTT. This encodes CASSPDPGVNTEAFF. V and J are TRBV9 and TRBJ1-1; D ambiguous. Germline CDR1 SGDLS, CDR2 YYNGEE. V was shortened by 4 bases and J by 0 bases, with 13 bases between the two germline ends. This CDR3 spans 15 amino acids.

In this sample, this clonotype turned up many times. CDR3 nucleotides: TGCGCCAGCAGCTGGCCCGTTCGGAGCGGGAGTCACGAGCAGTACTTC. Protein: CASSWPVRSGSHEQYF. The chain employs TRBV5-1 and TRBJ2-7, with 8 bases matching TRBD2. The CDR3 consists of 16 residues. After removal of 3 bases from V and 5 bases from J, the junction contained 13 bases not matched to a gene. Germline CDR1 is SGHRS and CDR2 is YFSETQ.

This clonotype was detected ten times or more. V and J are TRBV24-1 and TRBJ2-3, with D perhaps assigned TRBD1 or TRBD2 (5 bases each). Germline V gene lookup returns CDR1 KGHDR and CDR2 SFDVKD. This CDR3 region has 14 residues. With 3 bases removed from V and 6 bases from J, the gap between germline ends came to 12 bases. The DNA of the CDR3 is TGTGCCACCAGTGATCCCCTCTGGGGGGATACGCAGTATTTT. Protein product: CATSDPLWGDTQYF.

The chain couples TRBV3-1 to TRBJ2-1; 9 bases align to TRBD2. The CDR3 loop spans 16 amino acids. Germline V gene data show CDR1 as LGHDT and CDR2 as YNNKEL (reference sequence). V was clipped by 3 bases and J by 12 bases; unmatched bases: 15. The CDR3 coding sequence is TGTGCCAGCAGCCACTCCATGAGGCGGGAGGGGTCTGGGCAGTTCTTC. Protein product: CASSHSMRREGSGQFF.

This clonotype was observed at least ten times. The V gene is TRBV4-3, the J gene TRBJ2-7; D is unresolved. This CDR3 region has 14 residues. CDR1 is LGHNA and CDR2 is YSLEER in the germline V gene. V lost 4 bases, J lost 3 bases, and 13 bases lay in between. The CDR3 is CASSPTNGVYEQYF. In nucleotides, the CDR3 is TGCGCCAGCAGCCCGACAAATGGCGTCTACGAGCAGTACTTC.

This clonotype was counted ten times or more. The chain couples TRBV12-3 or TRBV12-4 to TRBJ2-7; the match to TRBD2 covers 13 bases. This CDR3 region has 15 residues. The ends lost 6 bases at V and 1 base at J; junction bases unmatched: 3. For the CDR3, the DNA is TGTGCCAGCAGACCGGGACTAGCGGGATCCTACGAGCAGTACTTC. This translates into CASRPGLAGSYEQYF.

This clonotype was counted many times. As DNA, the CDR3 is TGTGCCAGCAGTTACACCAGTCTGAGGACTAGCGGACCAACTTACAATGAGCAGTTCTTC. Translation gives CASSYTSLRTSGPTYNEQFF. The gene calls are TRBV6-2 or TRBV6-3 and TRBJ2-1; 10 bases agree with TRBD2. The CDR3 spans 20 residues. Trimming took 2 bases from V and 4 from J; bases not matched to a gene: 17. In germline, CDR1 is MNHEY, CDR2 SVGEGT.

This clonotype occurred many times. This rearrangement joins TRBV7-8 to TRBJ2-7; the D gene could be TRBD1 or TRBD2 (5 bases each). The CDR3 is 14 residues long. V was shortened by 2 bases and J by 4 bases, with 12 bases between the two germline ends. CDR1 is SGHVS and CDR2 is FQNEAQ in the germline V gene. CDR3 sequence: CASSLSGTRYEQYF. CDR3 in DNA: TGTGCCAGCAGCTTATCAGGGACCCGATACGAGCAGTACTTC.

The rearrangement joins TRBV3-1 to TRBJ1-1; D is perhaps TRBD1 (5 bases). This CDR3 has 15 amino acids. The V gene lost 7 bases and the J gene lost 7 bases, with 22 bases spanning the gap. Germline CDR1 is LGHDT and CDR2 is YNNKEL (reference sequence). The CDR3 is CASTPGGGRVDEAFF. In DNA, the CDR3 is TGTGCCAGCACCCCTGGGGGGGGGAGGGTGGATGAAGCTTTCTTT.

This clonotype was detected ten times or more. The rearrangement links TRBV13 to TRBJ1-4, with 7 bases matching TRBD1. With V trimmed by 5 bases and J by 5 bases, 11 bases remained unmatched. The length of the CDR3 is 16 residues. The germline CDR1 and CDR2 sequences are PRHDT and FYEKMQ (reference sequence). CDR3 amino acids: CASSPPGGQSNEKLFF. CDR3 in DNA: TGTGCCAGCAGCCCCCCAGGGGGACAGTCGAATGAAAAACTGTTTTTT.

This clonotype was seen many times. The rearrangement joins TRBV30 to TRBJ2-2; the match to TRBD1 covers 8 bases. CDR3 length: 13 residues. V shed 1 base, J shed 8 bases, and the junction held 3 bases outside the gene matches. From germline, CDR1 is GTSNPN and CDR2 SVGIG (reference sequence). The CDR3 DNA sequence: TGTGCCTGGAGTGGACAGGGGTTGGGGGAGCTGTTTTTT. It encodes CAWSGQGLGELFF.

This clonotype has a count of ten or more. The genes are TRBV6-2 or TRBV6-3 and TRBJ2-1, with 7 nucleotides matching TRBD2. Germline V lookup: CDR1 MNHEY, CDR2 SVGEGT. This CDR3 contains 12 residues. The V and J ends lost 2 bases and 16 bases, in that order; junction bases with no gene match: 8. The CDR3 sequence: CASSYEGRATFF. The CDR3 region has the DNA TGTGCCAGCAGTTACGAGGGGAGGGCTACATTCTTC.

This clonotype was picked up many times. The chain couples TRBV6-5 to TRBJ2-1; TRBD1 matches at 8 bases. Germline trimming cut 4 bases from V and 4 bases from J; bases unmatched to any gene: 9. Germline loops: CDR1 MNHEY, CDR2 SVGAGI. The CDR3 runs 16 residues. The CDR3 DNA reads as TGTGCCAGCAGTTCCGCCTCAGGGGGCTTATACAATGAGCAGTTCTTC. Its protein product is CASSSASGGLYNEQFF.

The genes are TRBV14 and TRBJ1-1; the D gene is possibly TRBD1 (5 bases). Trimming stripped 10 bases from V and 0 bases from J, with 18 bases between. The germline V gene encodes CDR1 SGHDN and CDR2 FVKESK. The CDR3 length is 15 residues. The CDR3, as DNA: TGTGCCACCACCAGGGAGTGGGGGATGAACACTGAAGCTTTCTTT. Its translation: CATTREWGMNTEAFF.

At least ten counts were recorded for this clonotype. In DNA form, the CDR3 reads TGTGCCAGCAGCGGGACCTTGAACACCGGGGAGCTGTTTTTT. Its protein product is CASSGTLNTGELFF. The rearrangement joins TRBV5-5 to TRBJ2-2, with D perhaps assigned TRBD1 or TRBD2 (5 bases each). This CDR3 is built from 14 residues. Germline V gives CDR1 SGHKS, CDR2 YYEKEE (reference sequence). V lost 4 bases and J lost 1, with 8 bases in between.

There are many counts of this clonotype. DNA for the CDR3: TGTGCCAGCAGTTTAAATCAGGGGGGTCCGGGGGAGCAGTACTTC. This sequence encodes CASSLNQGGPGEQYF. The J gene is TRBJ2-7, the V gene TRBV12-3 or TRBV12-4, with D perhaps TRBD1 (7 bases). Deletions cut 2 bases from V and 7 bases from J, with 18 bases between. CDR3 length: 15 amino acids.

In this sample, this clonotype turned up a few times. The chain employs TRBV7-2 and TRBJ1-4; 9 bases are a match to TRBD1. Looked up from germline, CDR1 is SGHTA and CDR2 is FQGNSA. This CDR3 comprises 16 residues. V gave up 3 bases and J gave up 7 bases; unmatched junction bases: 9. The CDR3 is CASSLTGGEAFEKLFF. CDR3 coding DNA: TGTGCCAGCAGCTTGACAGGGGGGGAAGCTTTTGAAAAACTGTTTTTT.

This clonotype was picked up a small number of times. The chain recombines TRBV4-3 with TRBJ1-2; the match to TRBD1 covers 7 bases. This CDR3 has 15 amino acids. J gave up 8 bases and V 0 bases, and 9 bases lay outside the gene matches. Per germline, CDR1 LGHNA and CDR2 YSLEER. The CDR3 loop is CASSQETGRLKGYTF. The DNA for the CDR3 is TGCGCCAGCAGCCAAGAGACAGGGAGATTAAAAGGCTACACCTTC.

This clonotype was detected ten times or more. V and J are TRBV29-1 and TRBJ1-1; D gene uncertain. Germline values: CDR1 SQVTM, CDR2 ANQGSEA. V was shortened by 6 bases and J by 4 bases, with 9 bases between the two germline ends. This CDR3 is 11 amino acids long. The CDR3 spells CSVAMGTEAFF. The CDR3 DNA is TGCAGCGTCGCTATGGGCACTGAAGCTTTCTTT.

Regarding this clonotype: A much bigger clone sits one base away, suggesting this may be a read error. The rearrangement joins TRBV5-1 to TRBJ2-5; the D call may be TRBD1 or TRBD2 (5 bases each). The CDR3 loop spans 16 amino acids. The germline CDR1 and CDR2 sequences are SGHRS and YFSETQ. The CDR3 nucleotides read TGCGCCAGCAGCACCGGGGCCCCAAGTCGGAGAGAGGCCCAGTACTTC. This encodes CASSTGAPSRREAQYF.